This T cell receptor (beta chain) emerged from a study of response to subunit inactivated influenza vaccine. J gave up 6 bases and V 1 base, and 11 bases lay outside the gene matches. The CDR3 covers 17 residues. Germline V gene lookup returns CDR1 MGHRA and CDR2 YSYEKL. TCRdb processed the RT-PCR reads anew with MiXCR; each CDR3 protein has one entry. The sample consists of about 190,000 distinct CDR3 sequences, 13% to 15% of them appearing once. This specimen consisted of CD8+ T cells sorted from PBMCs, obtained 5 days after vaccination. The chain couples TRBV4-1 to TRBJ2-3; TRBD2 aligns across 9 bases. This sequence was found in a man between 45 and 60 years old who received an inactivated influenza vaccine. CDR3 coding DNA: TGCGCCAGCAGCCAAGGCGACGGCGGGGGGGCCAGGGATACGCAGTATTTT. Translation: CASSQGDGGGARDTQYF.